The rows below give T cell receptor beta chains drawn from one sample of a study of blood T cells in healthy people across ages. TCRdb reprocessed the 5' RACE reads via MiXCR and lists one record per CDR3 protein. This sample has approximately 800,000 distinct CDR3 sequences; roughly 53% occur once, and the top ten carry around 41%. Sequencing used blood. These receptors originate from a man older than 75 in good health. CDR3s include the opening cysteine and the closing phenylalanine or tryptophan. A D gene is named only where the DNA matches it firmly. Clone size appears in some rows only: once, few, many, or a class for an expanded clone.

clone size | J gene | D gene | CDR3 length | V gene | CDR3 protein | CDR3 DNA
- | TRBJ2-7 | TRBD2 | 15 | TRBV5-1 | CASSPTSGRRDEQYF | TGCGCCAGCAGCCCTACTAGCGGGAGGAGGGACGAGCAGTACTTC
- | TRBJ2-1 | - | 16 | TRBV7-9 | CASSRVGGLSYNEQFF | TGTGCCAGCAGCCGTGTCGGGGGACTCTCCTACAATGAGCAGTTCTTC
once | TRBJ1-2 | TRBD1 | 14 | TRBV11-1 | CASSHGQGMVGYTF | TGTGCCAGCAGCCACGGACAGGGGATGGTCGGCTACACCTTC
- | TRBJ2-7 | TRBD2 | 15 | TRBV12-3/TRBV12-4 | CASTEEAGFSYEQYF | TGTGCCAGCACCGAAGAAGCGGGGTTCTCCTACGAGCAGTACTTC
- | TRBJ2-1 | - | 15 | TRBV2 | CASSEAGSAYNEQFF | TGTGCCAGCAGTGAAGCGGGAAGCGCTTACAATGAGCAGTTCTTC
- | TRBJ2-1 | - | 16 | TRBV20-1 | CNARLRDASSYNEQFF | TGCAATGCTAGGCTGCGGGACGCGAGCTCCTACAATGAGCAGTTCTTC
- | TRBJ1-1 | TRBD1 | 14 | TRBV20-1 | CSALPQGAVGEAFF | TGCAGTGCCCTACCACAGGGGGCCGTCGGTGAAGCTTTCTTT
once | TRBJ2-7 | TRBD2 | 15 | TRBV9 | CASSVGAGGTYEQYF | TGTGCCAGCAGCGTAGGAGCGGGAGGGACCTACGAGCAGTACTTC
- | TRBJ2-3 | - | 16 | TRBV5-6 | CASSLVDGALTDTQYF | TGTGCCAGCAGCTTGGTGGACGGGGCTTTGACAGATACGCAGTATTTT
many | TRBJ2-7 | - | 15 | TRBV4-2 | CASSQDLSGYYEQYF | TGTGCCAGCAGCCAAGATCTCTCGGGTTACTACGAGCAGTACTTC
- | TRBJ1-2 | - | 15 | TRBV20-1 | CSARARGVANYGYTF | TGCAGTGCTAGAGCGAGGGGGGTGGCAAACTATGGCTACACCTTC
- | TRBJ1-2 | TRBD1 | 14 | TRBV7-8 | CASSPDRGSFGYTF | TGTGCCAGCAGCCCCGACAGGGGATCGTTTGGCTACACCTTC
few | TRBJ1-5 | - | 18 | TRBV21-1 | CASSPNPRTRDTDQPQHF | TGTGCCAGCAGCCCAAACCCAAGAACTCGGGACACCGATCAGCCCCAGCATTTT
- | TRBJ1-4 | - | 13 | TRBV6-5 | CASSYSHNEKLFF | TGTGCCAGCAGTTACTCCCATAATGAAAAACTGTTTTTT
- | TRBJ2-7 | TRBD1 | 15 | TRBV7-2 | CASSYSGTEFYDQYF | TGTGCCAGCAGCTATTCCGGGACAGAGTTTTACGACCAGTACTTC
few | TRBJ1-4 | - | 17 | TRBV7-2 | CASSLGAGNPTNEKLFF | TGTGCCAGCAGCTTAGGGGCCGGGAATCCAACTAATGAAAAACTGTTTTTT
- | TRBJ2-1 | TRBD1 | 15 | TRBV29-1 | CSVFGEDRGNNEQFF | TGCAGCGTTTTTGGGGAGGACAGGGGCAACAATGAGCAGTTCTTC
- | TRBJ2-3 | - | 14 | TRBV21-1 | CASSKTGQARYAYF | TGTGCCAGCAGCAAAACCGGACAGGCCAGATACGCGTATTTT
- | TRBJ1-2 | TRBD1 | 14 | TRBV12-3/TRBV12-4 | CASSLGESTGSHTF | TGTGCCAGCAGTTTGGGGGAATCGACAGGGTCCCACACCTTC
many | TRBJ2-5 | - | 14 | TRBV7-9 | CASSFWALQETQYF | TGTGCCAGCAGCTTTTGGGCCTTACAAGAGACCCAGTACTTC
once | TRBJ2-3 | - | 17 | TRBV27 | CASSLDLGQGNRGYAYF | TGTGCCAGCAGTTTAGATCTCGGTCAGGGGAACCGCGGATACGCGTATTTT
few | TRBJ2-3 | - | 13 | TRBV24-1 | CATSDSDIRYAYF | TGTGCCACCAGTGATTCCGACATCAGATACGCGTATTTT
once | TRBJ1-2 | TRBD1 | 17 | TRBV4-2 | CASSQGPGTGRNYGYTF | TGTGCCAGCAGCCAGGGCCCCGGGACAGGGAGGAACTATGGCTACACCTTC
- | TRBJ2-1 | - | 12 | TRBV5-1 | CSSSPTSNEQFF | TGCTCCAGCAGCCCCACAAGCAATGAGCAGTTCTTC
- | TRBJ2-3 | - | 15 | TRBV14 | CASSPWAGWTDTQYF | TGTGCCAGCAGCCCATGGGCAGGGTGGACAGATACGCAGTATTTT
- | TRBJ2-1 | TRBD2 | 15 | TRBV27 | CASSDEREYGNEQFF | TGTGCCAGCAGTGACGAGCGGGAGTATGGAAATGAGCAGTTCTTC
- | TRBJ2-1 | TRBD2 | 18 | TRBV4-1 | CASSQTLSTSGRRNEQFF | TGCGCCAGCAGCCAAACCTTATCGACTAGCGGGAGGCGGAATGAGCAGTTCTTC
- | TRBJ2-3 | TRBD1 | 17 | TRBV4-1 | CASSHEAGQGAGRYAYF | TGCGCCAGCAGCCACGAGGCGGGACAGGGGGCCGGGAGATACGCGTATTTT
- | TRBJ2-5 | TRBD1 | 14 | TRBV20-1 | CSAPWDRTNNEQYF | TGCAGTGCTCCCTGGGACAGAACAAACAATGAGCAGTACTTC
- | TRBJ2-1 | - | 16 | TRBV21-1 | CASSLYRTSGSREQFF | TGTGCCAGCAGCCTATATCGGACTAGCGGGAGTCGTGAGCAGTTCTTC
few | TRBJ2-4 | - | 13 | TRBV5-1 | CASSLAGEDIQYF | TGCGCCAGCAGCTTGGCGGGAGAGGACATTCAGTACTTC
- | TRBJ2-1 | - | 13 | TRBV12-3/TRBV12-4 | CASSPQLVDEQFF | TGTGCCAGCAGTCCCCAGCTAGTGGATGAGCAGTTCTTC
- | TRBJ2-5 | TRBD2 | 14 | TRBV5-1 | CASTLGGRQETQYF | TGCGCCAGCACCTTGGGAGGGAGGCAAGAGACCCAGTACTTC
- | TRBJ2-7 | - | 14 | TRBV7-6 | CASSGGGGNDEQYF | TGTGCCAGCAGCGGGGGAGGAGGGAACGACGAGCAGTACTTC
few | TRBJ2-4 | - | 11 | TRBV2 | CASTGGRDQYF | TGTGCCAGCACTGGGGGCAGGGACCAGTACTTC
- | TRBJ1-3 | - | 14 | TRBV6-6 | CASSPTVSGTAIYF | TGTGCCAGCAGTCCGACGGTGAGCGGTACCGCCATATATTTT
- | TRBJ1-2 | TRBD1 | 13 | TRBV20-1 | CSVRDRAGYGYTF | TGCAGTGTTAGGGACAGGGCAGGGTATGGCTACACCTTC
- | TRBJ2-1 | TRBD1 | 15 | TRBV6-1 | CASSSGTGLDNEQFF | TGTGCCAGCAGTTCAGGGACAGGGCTTGACAATGAGCAGTTCTTC
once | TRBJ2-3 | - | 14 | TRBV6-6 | CASSYGRAERYAYF | TGTGCCAGCAGTTACGGCAGGGCTGAGAGATACGCGTATTTT
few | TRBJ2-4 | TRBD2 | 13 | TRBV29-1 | CSVDREGGDIQYF | TGCAGCGTTGACCGGGAGGGCGGGGACATTCAGTACTTC
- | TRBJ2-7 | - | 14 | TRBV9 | CASSVGGTAYEQYF | TGTGCCAGCAGCGTAGGGGGGACGGCCTACGAGCAGTACTTC
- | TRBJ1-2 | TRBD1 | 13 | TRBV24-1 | CATSDDRGYGYTF | TGTGCCACCAGTGACGACAGGGGCTATGGCTACACCTTC
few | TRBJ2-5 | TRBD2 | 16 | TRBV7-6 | CASSPTSGRVSETQYF | TGTGCCAGCAGCCCGACTAGCGGGAGGGTTTCAGAGACCCAGTACTTC
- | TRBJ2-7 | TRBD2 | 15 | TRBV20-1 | CSARTGTSGNREQYF | TGCAGTGCTAGGACAGGGACTAGCGGGAATCGCGAGCAGTACTTC
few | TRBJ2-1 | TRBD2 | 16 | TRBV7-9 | CASSLAQPSGTNEQFF | TGTGCCAGCAGCTTAGCGCAGCCTAGCGGGACCAATGAGCAGTTCTTC
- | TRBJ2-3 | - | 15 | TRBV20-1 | CSARVKGLSTDTQYF | TGCAGTGCTAGAGTCAAGGGACTCAGCACAGATACGCAGTATTTT
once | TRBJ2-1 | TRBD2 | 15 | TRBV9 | CASSIRTSGTPEQFF | TGTGCCAGCAGCATCCGGACTAGCGGGACTCCTGAACAGTTCTTC
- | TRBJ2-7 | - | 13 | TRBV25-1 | CASSVPGLYEQYF | TGTGCCAGCAGTGTCCCGGGGCTCTACGAGCAGTACTTC
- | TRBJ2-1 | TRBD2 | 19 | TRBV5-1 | CASSLFTAGIHLSYNEQFF | TGCGCCAGCAGCTTATTCACAGCGGGAATCCACCTTTCCTACAATGAGCAGTTCTTC
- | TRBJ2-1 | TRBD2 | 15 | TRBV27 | CASGKLAKKGNEQFF | TGTGCCAGCGGGAAACTAGCGAAGAAGGGCAATGAGCAGTTCTTC
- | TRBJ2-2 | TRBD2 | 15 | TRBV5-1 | CASTPLAGDTGELFF | TGCGCCAGCACCCCACTAGCGGGAGACACCGGGGAGCTGTTTTTT
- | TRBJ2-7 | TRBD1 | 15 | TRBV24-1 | CATSDLTDRAYEQYF | TGTGCCACCAGTGATTTAACAGACAGGGCCTACGAGCAGTACTTC
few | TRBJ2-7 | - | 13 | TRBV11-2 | CASSPRVGHEQYF | TGTGCCAGCAGCCCGAGGGTGGGCCACGAGCAGTACTTC